This is a list of T cell receptor beta chains from one sample in a study of CD8 T cells in ankylosing spondylitis. TCRdb independently ran MiXCR on the 5' RACE reads; one entry per CDR3 protein. The sample carries 350,000 to 400,000 distinct CDR3 sequences, approximately 20% recorded once. Sequencing input: blood, either unsorted or a sorted T cell fraction (not recorded which). All receptors derive from a male donor with ankylosing spondylitis or in good health (not recorded which). The CDR3 runs from the conserved cysteine through the conserved F or W. The D gene is left open where the match is weak. Only some rows state a clone size, as once, few, many or a class for expanded clones.

few TRBJ2-7 . TRBV9 CASSAYQGGYYEQYF TGTGCCAGCAGCGCCTACCAGGGGGGCTACTACGAGCAGTACTTC
few TRBJ2-5 . TRBV4-1 CASSQFAPSTVKGETQYF TGCGCCAGCAGCCAATTCGCCCCCTCTACTGTTAAAGGAGAGACCCAGTACTTC
few TRBJ1-1 . TRBV15 CATSSGLLTEAFF TGTGCCACCAGCAGTGGACTTCTAACTGAAGCTTTCTTT
few TRBJ1-2 . TRBV25-1 CASSEFIGGVWGYTF TGTGCCAGCAGTGAATTCATCGGGGGGGTTTGGGGCTACACCTTC
few TRBJ2-7 . TRBV28 CASINRADEQYF TGTGCCAGCATTAACAGGGCGGACGAGCAGTACTTC
. TRBJ2-1 . TRBV12-3/TRBV12-4 CASSRASGDSYNEQFF TGTGCCAGCAGCCGAGCATCAGGAGACTCTTACAATGAGCAGTTCTTC
few TRBJ1-1 TRBD1 TRBV30 CAWDRVRGTEAFF TGTGCCTGGGACAGGGTGAGGGGCACTGAAGCTTTCTTT
few TRBJ1-1 . TRBV29-1 CSVGYGDRTEAFF TGCAGCGTTGGATACGGGGATCGTACTGAAGCTTTCTTT
. TRBJ2-6 . TRBV30 CAWRGTGANVLTF TGTGCCTGGAGGGGGACTGGGGCCAACGTCCTGACTTTC
. TRBJ2-7 . TRBV30 CAWSEVLGDYEQYF TGTGCCTGGAGTGAGGTTTTGGGTGACTACGAGCAGTACTTC
many TRBJ2-7 . TRBV12-3/TRBV12-4 CASRGSAYEQYF TGTGCCAGCAGAGGCAGTGCCTACGAGCAGTACTTC
. TRBJ2-1 TRBD2 TRBV5-1 CASSGSGESYNEQFF TGCGCCAGCAGTGGTAGCGGGGAGTCCTACAATGAGCAGTTCTTC
. TRBJ2-2 . TRBV5-4 CASSLSPGSTGELFF TGTGCCAGCAGCTTGTCACCAGGGTCCACCGGGGAGCTGTTTTTT
few TRBJ2-1 . TRBV7-2 CAHRPAAYNEQFF TGTGCCCATCGCCCGGCAGCCTACAATGAGCAGTTCTTC
. TRBJ2-1 TRBD2 TRBV7-2 CASSAPFGAGGRNEQFF TGTGCCAGCAGCGCCCCGTTTGGGGCGGGGGGGCGGAATGAGCAGTTCTTC
many TRBJ2-7 TRBD1 TRBV29-1 CSVKPPDRVHEQYF TGCAGCGTTAAACCCCCCGACAGGGTCCACGAGCAGTACTTC
many TRBJ2-3 TRBD2 TRBV6-4 CASSGSSGGGDTQYF TGTGCCAGCAGTGGGTCTAGCGGGGGAGGAGATACGCAGTATTTT
few TRBJ2-3 TRBD2 TRBV5-4 CASSDSGFSTDTQYF TGTGCCAGCAGCGATAGCGGGTTCAGCACAGATACGCAGTATTTT
few TRBJ2-2 TRBD1 TRBV12-3/TRBV12-4 CASRPDRGMHTGELFF TGTGCCAGCAGACCTGACAGGGGGATGCACACCGGGGAGCTGTTTTTT
few TRBJ2-1 . TRBV29-1 CSAEGRLSYNEQFF TGCAGCGCCGAGGGGCGGCTGTCCTACAATGAGCAGTTCTTC
few TRBJ2-2 TRBD1 TRBV7-9 CASSNYRTGSTGELFF TGTGCCAGCAGCAATTACCGGACAGGGTCCACCGGGGAGCTGTTTTTT
few TRBJ1-5 TRBD1 TRBV27 CASSQTGGNQPQHF TGTGCCAGCAGTCAGACAGGGGGCAATCAGCCCCAGCATTTT
. TRBJ2-7 . TRBV6-6 CASSYSVVEQYF TGTGCCAGCAGTTACTCTGTGGTCGAGCAGTACTTC
. TRBJ2-7 TRBD1 TRBV10-3 CAISGSGTGSYEQYF TGTGCCATCAGTGGGTCCGGGACAGGTTCCTACGAGCAGTACTTC
few TRBJ2-7 . TRBV27 CASSFFSGLDEQYF TGTGCCAGCAGTTTTTTTTCGGGTCTCGACGAGCAGTACTTC
. TRBJ2-7 . TRBV29-1 CSVVDTGSSYEQYF TGCAGCGTTGTGGACACCGGTAGCTCCTACGAGCAGTACTTC
few TRBJ2-2 . TRBV9 CASSVGGDIKATGELFF TGTGCCAGCAGCGTAGGGGGGGACATTAAGGCCACCGGGGAGCTGTTTTTT
. TRBJ2-3 TRBD2 TRBV5-6 CASSIQTSGNTDTQYF TGTGCCAGCAGCATACAAACTAGCGGGAACACAGATACGCAGTATTTT
. TRBJ2-7 . TRBV7-9 CASSLSQYEQYF TGTGCCAGCAGCTTAAGTCAGTACGAGCAGTACTTC
. TRBJ2-3 . TRBV7-6 CASSPWPRGASTDTQYF TGTGCCAGCAGCCCTTGGCCCCGGGGGGCTAGCACAGATACGCAGTATTTT
few TRBJ2-1 . TRBV20-1 CSARELGGNEQFF TGCAGTGCTAGGGAATTGGGGGGCAATGAGCAGTTCTTC
. TRBJ2-2 TRBD1 TRBV16 CASSQSGTVGTGELFF TGTGCCAGCAGCCAATCAGGGACAGTCGGCACCGGGGAGCTGTTTTTT
many TRBJ2-1 . TRBV20-1 CSAPPWRSSYNEQFF TGCAGTGCTCCCCCGTGGAGGAGCTCCTACAATGAGCAGTTCTTC
. TRBJ2-5 . TRBV5-1 CASLSGQAGETQYF TGCGCCAGCCTGAGCGGACAAGCAGGAGAGACCCAGTACTTC
. TRBJ2-2 . TRBV7-9 CASSPMGLNTGELFF TGTGCCAGCAGCCCCATGGGACTGAACACCGGGGAGCTGTTTTTT
. TRBJ2-1 TRBD1 TRBV7-6 CASSFHSDRYNEQFF TGTGCCAGCAGCTTTCACTCGGACAGGTACAATGAGCAGTTCTTC
few TRBJ2-2 TRBD1 TRBV4-1 CASSFTPGTGDYTGELFF TGCGCCAGCAGCTTCACTCCCGGGACAGGAGACTACACCGGGGAGCTGTTTTTT
few TRBJ2-3 TRBD1 TRBV5-6 CASSFPGSTGQDSTDTQYF TGTGCCAGCAGCTTCCCGGGATCAACGGGACAGGATAGCACAGATACGCAGTATTTT
. TRBJ2-7 TRBD1 TRBV5-5 CASNRGSSYEQYF TGTGCCAGCAACAGGGGGAGTTCCTACGAGCAGTACTTC
many TRBJ2-1 TRBD1 TRBV5-1 CASSSPGQGGYNEQFF TGCGCCAGCAGCTCACCGGGACAGGGTGGGTACAATGAGCAGTTCTTC
many TRBJ1-1 . TRBV7-2 CASSPSMTGVWATEAFF TGTGCCAGCAGCCCCTCGATGACAGGTGTATGGGCCACTGAAGCTTTCTTT
few TRBJ2-3 TRBD2 TRBV29-1 CSVDFTASGGSTDTQYF TGCAGCGTTGATTTTACGGCTAGCGGGGGAAGCACAGATACGCAGTATTTT
few TRBJ2-1 . TRBV6-1 CASSEDLGGEQFF TGTGCCAGCAGTGAAGATCTTGGGGGTGAGCAGTTCTTC
few TRBJ2-3 . TRBV29-1 CSVEDGYSTDTQYF TGCAGCGTTGAAGATGGGTACAGCACAGATACGCAGTATTTT
. TRBJ2-4 . TRBV5-1 CASSSTGGNIQYF TGCGCCAGCAGCTCGACAGGAGGAAACATTCAGTACTTC
few TRBJ2-7 TRBD1 TRBV29-1 CSVEGPGTGEQYF TGCAGCGTTGAAGGGCCCGGGACAGGCGAGCAGTACTTC
. TRBJ2-7 . TRBV12-3/TRBV12-4 CASSYAGSYEQYF TGTGCCAGCAGTTATGCAGGGTCCTACGAGCAGTACTTC
few TRBJ2-3 . TRBV6-4 CASSDTGYTQYF TGTGCCAGCAGTGACACAGGTTATACGCAGTATTTT
. TRBJ2-5 . TRBV4-1 CASSQDFRVQETQYF TGCGCCAGCAGCCAAGATTTCCGGGTTCAAGAGACCCAGTACTTC
. TRBJ2-2 TRBD1 TRBV6-1 CASSLQTGTGDRRGELFF TGTGCCAGCAGCCTACAGACCGGGACAGGGGACCGTCGTGGGGAGCTGTTTTTT